Below, 17 T cell receptor beta chains from the same sample are listed, as sequenced in a study of blood T cell repertoires in COVID-19. Clones were sequenced by immunoSEQ multiplex PCR, and TCRdb holds only the in-frame ones, with some missing. The sample yields 250,000 to 300,000 clones, roughly 93% seen once. Sequenced input: PBMCs or T cells enriched from blood (not recorded which). The source of these receptors is a woman aged 40 to 50 with acute COVID-19.

The chain carries TRBV4-1 and TRBJ1-1; TRBD1 matches at 9 bases. Germline-derived CDR1 and CDR2 are MGHRA and YSYEKL. CDR3 length: 16 residues. V was pared by 4 bases and J by 2 bases, with 8 bases of the junction left unmatched. The CDR3: CASSLKGTGLNTEAFF. DNA for the CDR3: TGCGCCAGCAGCCTTAAGGGGACAGGGCTAAACACTGAAGCTTTCTTT.

This clone was observed once. The rearrangement joins TRBV2 to TRBJ2-1, with TRBD2 matching 9 bases. The CDR3 covers 14 residues. After removal of 7 bases from V and 5 bases from J, the junction contained 6 bases not matched to a gene. Germline V gives CDR1 SNHLY, CDR2 FYNNEI. The CDR3 DNA follows: TGTGCCAGCACCCTAGCGGGGCGGGACAATGAGCAGTTCTTC. It yields the protein CASTLAGRDNEQFF.

The rearrangement links TRBV6-5 to TRBJ1-4; a possible D gene is TRBD1 (6 bases). Germline assignment: CDR1 MNHEY and CDR2 SVGAGI. The CDR3 has 12 amino acids. The ends were cut back, 8 bases at V and 10 bases at J, with 14 bases in the middle. The CDR3 DNA sequence: TGTGCCAGCCGGGGGGCGACCGTAAAACTGTTTTTT. Protein product: CASRGATVKLFF.

The chain couples TRBV5-4 to TRBJ1-1; a weak D match, TRBD1 (6 bases). Germline V lookup: CDR1 SGHNT, CDR2 YYREEE (reference sequence). V lost 4 bases and J lost 6, with 16 bases in between. The CDR3 runs 14 residues. The CDR3: CASSERKGDSEAFF. The CDR3 DNA is TGTGCCAGCAGCGAAAGGAAGGGGGATTCTGAAGCTTTCTTT.

The gene calls are TRBV5-4 and TRBJ2-2, with D tentatively TRBD2 (6 bases). The V and J ends lost 4 bases and 4 bases respectively, with 17 bases between them. Germline V gene data show CDR1 as SGHNT and CDR2 as YYREEE (reference sequence). This CDR3 contains 16 residues. As DNA, the CDR3 is TGTGCCAGCAGCCCGAGGGGCGGACTATTCACCGGGGAGCTGTTTTTT. It yields the protein CASSPRGGLFTGELFF.

The CDR3 sequence: CASSQPGQGLREQYF. Here the CDR3 DNA reads TGTGCCAGCAGTCAACCGGGACAGGGGTTGCGCGAGCAGTACTTC. This chain connects TRBV28 to TRBJ2-7; 10 bases match TRBD1. Per the germline V gene, CDR1 is MDHEN and CDR2 is SYDVKM. CDR3 length equals 15 residues. V lost 5 bases and J lost 6; bases outside the gene matches: 10.

The chain is built from TRBV19 and TRBJ1-2; possibly TRBD1 for D (6 bases). Looked up from germline, CDR1 is LNHDA and CDR2 is SQIVND (reference sequence). Trimming stripped 0 bases from V and 7 bases from J, with 18 bases between. The CDR3 runs 16 residues. The CDR3 nucleotides read TGTGCCAGTAGTATAGACACTACAGGGAGAGTAGGTGGCTACACCTTC. Its translation is CASSIDTTGRVGGYTF.

The chain employs TRBV3-1 (or the pseudogene TRBV3-2) and TRBJ2-1, with 11 bases fitting TRBD2. The ends lost 0 bases at V and 7 bases at J; junction bases unmatched: 11. Germline loops: CDR1 LGHDT, CDR2 YNNKEL (reference sequence). The CDR3 runs to 18 residues. CDR3 coding DNA: TGTGCCAGCAGCCAAGATCCGAAACTAGCGGGGGCTGGAAATGAGCAGTTCTTC. Translating it yields CASSQDPKLAGAGNEQFF.

This clone was picked up one time. The chain uses TRBV7-9 and TRBJ2-1; 11 bases fit TRBD2. V lost 1 base and J lost 10; bases outside the gene matches: 9. CDR1 and CDR2 (germline): SEHNR, FQNEAQ (reference sequence). The CDR3 loop spans 16 amino acids. Here the CDR3 reads CASSLVSLAGGREQFF. DNA for the CDR3: TGTGCCAGCAGCTTAGTTAGCCTAGCGGGGGGACGCGAGCAGTTCTTC.

The J gene is TRBJ2-2, the V gene TRBV19, with TRBD1 as a possible D gene (5 bases). Trimming left V 3 bases short and J 3 bases short, with 8 bases between. Germline assignment: CDR1 LNHDA and CDR2 SQIVND (reference sequence). The CDR3 has 14 residues. This chain's CDR3 is CASSIKGHTGELFF. In nucleotides, the CDR3 is TGTGCCAGTAGTATCAAGGGGCACACCGGGGAGCTGTTTTTT. The variable domain in full, completed from reference TRBV19 and TRBJ2-2, reads DGGITQSPKYLFRKEGQNVTLSCEQNLNHDAMYWYRQDPGQGLRLIYYSQIVNDFQKGDIAEGYSVSREKKESFPLTVTSAQKNPTAFYLCASSIKGHTGELFFGEGSRLTVL.

The chain links TRBV7-9 to TRBJ2-2, with 8 bases lining up with TRBD1. J lost 3 bases, V lost 2 bases, and 5 bases had no gene match. CDR3 length: 16 amino acids. Looked up from germline, CDR1 is SEHNR and CDR2 is FQNEAQ (reference sequence). CDR3 protein: CASSLLRTGYTGELFF. As DNA, the CDR3 is TGTGCCAGCAGCTTACTCAGGACAGGGTACACCGGGGAGCTGTTTTTT. The full variable domain, with the rest looked up from reference TRBV7-9 and TRBJ2-2, is DTGVSQNPRHKITKRGQNVTFRCDPISEHNRLYWYRQTLGQGPEFLTYFQNEAQLEKSRLLSDRFSAERPKGSFSTLEIQRTEQGDSAMYLCASSLLRTGYTGELFFGEGSRLTVL.

This clone was found once. The rearrangement joins TRBV28 to TRBJ2-1; maybe TRBD2 (5 bases). The CDR3 length is 15 residues. Deletions cut 7 bases from V and 0 bases from J, with 13 bases between. The germline V gene encodes CDR1 MDHEN and CDR2 SYDVKM. The CDR3 DNA sequence: TGTGCCAGCACCTCCGGGGATATCTCCTACAATGAGCAGTTCTTC. This translates into CASTSGDISYNEQFF.

This chain connects TRBV24-1 to TRBJ1-2; 7 nucleotides match TRBD1. V lost 0 bases to trimming and J lost 8 bases; unmatched junction nucleotides: 5. The CDR3 length is 14 residues. Germline assignment: CDR1 KGHDR and CDR2 SFDVKD. The CDR3 nucleotides read TGTGCCACCAGTGATTTGGACAGGGAATGGGGCTACACCTTC. This codes for CATSDLDREWGYTF.

The gene calls are TRBV5-6 and TRBJ2-6; no firm D call. The CDR3 sequence is 15 residues long. Deletions cut 4 bases from V and 3 bases from J, with 11 bases between. Germline values: CDR1 SGHDT, CDR2 YYEEEE. CDR3 in DNA: TGTGCCAGCAGCCCCCTAGGTGGTGGGGCCAACGTCCTGACTTTC. As protein: CASSPLGGGANVLTF.

This clone was seen once. J is TRBJ2-1 and V is TRBV5-8, with D maybe TRBD2 (6 bases). Trimming took off 3 bases at V and 0 bases at J, with 10 bases between the two ends. The V gene's germline CDR1 is SGHTS and CDR2 YDEGEE. This CDR3 contains 15 residues. The CDR3 is CASSSDGSSYNEQFF. The CDR3 DNA is TGTGCCAGCAGCTCAGACGGGAGCTCCTACAATGAGCAGTTCTTC.

This clone has only one observation. The chain couples TRBV2 to TRBJ2-3; 14 bases agree with TRBD2. The germline CDR1 and CDR2 sequences are SNHLY and FYNNEI. The junction had 27 bases not matched to a gene; V was cut back by 4 bases and J by 6 bases. The CDR3 covers 23 residues. The CDR3 coding sequence is TGTGCCAGCAGTGTTGGCACCGGGACTAGCGGGAGCATATTGGAGCCGGGGGTGGATACGCAGTATTTT. Translation: CASSVGTGTSGSILEPGVDTQYF. Based on the CDR3 plus reference TRBV2 and TRBJ2-3, the full variable domain is EPEVTQTPSHQVTQMGQEVILRCVPISNHLYFYWYRQILGQKVEFLVSFYNNEISEKSEIFDDQFSVERPDGSNFTLKIRSTKLEDSAMYFCASSVGTGTSGSILEPGVDTQYFGPGTRLTVL.

In this sample, this clone turned up a few times. The V and J genes are TRBV30 and TRBJ1-1; D possibly corresponds to TRBD1 (5 bases). Trimming pared 3 bases from V and 4 bases from J, leaving 15 bases between. Germline lookup yields CDR1 GTSNPN and CDR2 SVGIG (reference sequence). CDR3 length: 14 residues. CDR3 amino acids: CAWRDRQGLTEAFF. CDR3 nucleotide sequence: TGTGCCTGGAGAGATCGGCAGGGCCTCACTGAAGCTTTCTTT.